The 2 T cell receptor beta chains below were found in one sample sequenced in a study of CD8 T cells in ankylosing spondylitis. TCRdb reprocessed the 5' RACE reads with MiXCR, giving one entry per CDR3 protein. The table shows under 450,000 distinct CDR3 sequences, with approximately 20% occurring only once. The specimen sequenced was blood, either unsorted or a sorted T cell fraction (not recorded which). All receptors come from a male donor with ankylosing spondylitis or in good health (not recorded which).

This clonotype was seen a handful of times. The gene calls are TRBV29-1 and TRBJ2-7, with 8 bases lining up with TRBD1. V shed 4 bases, J shed 6 bases, and the junction held 17 bases outside the gene matches. CDR3 length equals 16 residues. Looked up from germline, CDR1 is SQVTM and CDR2 is ANQGSEA. CDR3 residues: CSVVLGTGSRVGEQYF. The CDR3 DNA is TGCAGCGTTGTCCTGGGGACAGGATCCCGAGTAGGCGAGCAGTACTTC.

This rearrangement joins TRBV11-2 to TRBJ2-3, with 10 bases fitting TRBD2. This CDR3 is built from 17 residues. The V segment lost 2 bases and the J segment 5 bases; nucleotides outside the gene matches: 10. Germline CDR1 SGHAT, CDR2 FQNNGV. The DNA of the CDR3 is TGTGCCAGCAGCTTACGGGCCGGGACTAGCGATGAAGATACGCAGTATTTT. Amino acids: CASSLRAGTSDEDTQYF.